This T cell receptor beta chain appears in the sequencing data of a study of cytomegalovirus exposure and HLA in healthy donors. The PCR was carried out with 60 Vbeta primers and 13 Jbeta primers. Profiling relied on immunoSEQ multiplex PCR, and the TCRdb table lists in-frame clones only, not all of them. The sample table includes 40,000 to 60,000 clones. V shed 7 bases, J shed 1 base, and the junction held 11 bases outside the gene matches. Germline V gene sequence: CDR1 SSHAT, CDR2 FNYEAQ (reference sequence). The CDR3 is 16 amino acids. This receptor was identified in a male donor in good health and CMV-seropositive. Sequenced input: PBMCs. The chain employs TRBV7-7 and TRBJ1-1; 8 bases line up with TRBD1. Here the CDR3 DNA reads TGTGCCAGCATCAAACGACGACAGGGGCGGAACACTGAAGCTTTCTTT. The encoded protein is CASIKRRQGRNTEAFF.